This T cell receptor beta chain was found in a study of response to subunit inactivated influenza vaccine. TCRdb redid the calling of the RT-PCR reads with MiXCR, one entry per CDR3 protein. The table lists a few hundred thousand distinct CDR3 sequences, 20% to 25% of them singletons. The CDR3 is 12 residues long. The V gene lost 4 bases and the J gene lost 4 bases, with 8 bases spanning the gap. CDR1 and CDR2 (germline): SGHVS, FNYEAQ. The specimen comprised PBMCs from blood, sampled 21 months after vaccination. J is TRBJ2-7 and V is TRBV7-6; no clear D gene. The receptor's source is a man in his fifties or sixties who received an inactivated influenza vaccine. The CDR3 reads CASSSWPYEQYF. CDR3 bases: TGTGCCAGCAGCTCGTGGCCTTACGAGCAGTACTTC. Full variable domain (missing parts from reference TRBV7-6 and TRBJ2-7): GAGVSQSPRYKVTKRGQDVALRCDPISGHVSLYWYRQALGQGPEFLTYFNYEAQQDKSGLPNDRFSAERPEGSISTLTIQRTEQRDSAMYRCASSSWPYEQYFGPGTRLTVT.